These T cell receptor beta chains were read from a single sample in a study of T cells expressing NK-cell markers. Using the 5' RACE reads, TCRdb records one entry per CDR3 protein without DNA. The sample includes 300,000 to 450,000 distinct CDR3 sequences. Sequencing input: blood T cells: a sorted CD56 or NKG2C T cell subset, CD4+ or CD8+ T cells, or bulk PBMC T cells (not recorded which). The receptors here all came from a man aged 18 to 70 in good health. CDR3s include the opening cysteine and the closing phenylalanine or tryptophan. Each record gives: V gene, J gene, CDR3 protein.

TRBV9	TRBJ2-3	CASSPRGGPSDTQYF
TRBV7-9	TRBJ1-5	CASSSGGLSNQPQHF
TRBV7-9	TRBJ2-5	CASSLNLAGGFQETQYF
TRBV20-1	TRBJ2-7	CSAAAPTARYEQYF
TRBV28	TRBJ1-4	CASSGSDATNEKLFF
TRBV12-3/TRBV12-4	TRBJ2-5	CASSTGQQETQYF
TRBV10-3	TRBJ2-7	CAISSGTVANEQYF
TRBV9	TRBJ2-3	CASSVSIRGSTDTQYF
TRBV5-5	TRBJ2-1	CASSWEVGSASSYNEQFF
TRBV6-6	TRBJ1-3	CASRSGNTIYF
TRBV9	TRBJ1-1	CASSVAPTGGNTEAFF
TRBV20-1	TRBJ2-2	CSARLPLGNGELFF
TRBV7-3	TRBJ2-2	CASSLSSFSNTGELFF
TRBV19	TRBJ2-1	CASSSPGQPSSYNEQFF
TRBV7-2	TRBJ2-3	CASSPPPGLRTDTQYF
TRBV5-4	TRBJ2-7	CASSSDKKRSSYEQYF
TRBV11-2	TRBJ2-7	CASSFSQAYEQYF
TRBV6-2/TRBV6-3	TRBJ2-5	CASSYSTSGQETQYF
TRBV27	TRBJ2-7	CASTPGTPPYEQYF
TRBV13	TRBJ1-5	CASSSNIGQPKLYSNQPQHF
TRBV12-3/TRBV12-4	TRBJ1-2	CASSPAGPYGYTF
TRBV19	TRBJ1-1	CASSSSWDTEAFF
TRBV4-2	TRBJ1-2	CASSQENPGGYTF
TRBV2	TRBJ1-4	CASAGGRDEKLFFF
TRBV12-3/TRBV12-4	TRBJ1-2	CASRAGVLNYGYTF
TRBV18	TRBJ1-1	CASSPDLAVMNTEAFF
TRBV24-1	TRBJ2-5	CATSDAGLGETQYF
TRBV10-3	TRBJ1-5	CAIARNSNQPQHF
TRBV5-1	TRBJ2-6	CASSLQGASSGANVLTF
TRBV2	TRBJ2-7	CASSEVGHRFPYEQYF
TRBV5-1	TRBJ2-6	CASSDGGPRTNVLTF
TRBV3-1	TRBJ2-4	CASSQGGGGNIQYF
TRBV6-1	TRBJ1-5	CASSARTGSNQPQHF
TRBV27	TRBJ2-7	CASSLKGRGGYEQYF
TRBV14	TRBJ2-7	CASSQDQTERAPAYEQYF
TRBV2	TRBJ2-5	CASSESFYQETQYF